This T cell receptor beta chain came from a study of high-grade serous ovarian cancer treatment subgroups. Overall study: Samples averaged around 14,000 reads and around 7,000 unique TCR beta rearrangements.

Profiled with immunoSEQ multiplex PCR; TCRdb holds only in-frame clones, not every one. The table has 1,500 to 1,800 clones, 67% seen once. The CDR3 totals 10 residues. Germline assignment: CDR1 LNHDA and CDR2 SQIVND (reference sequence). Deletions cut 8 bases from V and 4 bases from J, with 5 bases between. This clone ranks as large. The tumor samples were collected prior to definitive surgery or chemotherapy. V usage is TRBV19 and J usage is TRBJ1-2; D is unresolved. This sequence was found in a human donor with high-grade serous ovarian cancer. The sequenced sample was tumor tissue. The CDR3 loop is CASEGYGYTF. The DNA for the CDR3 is TGTGCCAGTGAAGGCTATGGCTACACCTTC. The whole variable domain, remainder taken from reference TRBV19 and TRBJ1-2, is DGGITQSPKYLFRKEGQNVTLSCEQNLNHDAMYWYRQDPGQGLRLIYYSQIVNDFQKGDIAEGYSVSREKKESFPLTVTSAQKNPTAFYLCASEGYGYTFGSGTRLTVV.